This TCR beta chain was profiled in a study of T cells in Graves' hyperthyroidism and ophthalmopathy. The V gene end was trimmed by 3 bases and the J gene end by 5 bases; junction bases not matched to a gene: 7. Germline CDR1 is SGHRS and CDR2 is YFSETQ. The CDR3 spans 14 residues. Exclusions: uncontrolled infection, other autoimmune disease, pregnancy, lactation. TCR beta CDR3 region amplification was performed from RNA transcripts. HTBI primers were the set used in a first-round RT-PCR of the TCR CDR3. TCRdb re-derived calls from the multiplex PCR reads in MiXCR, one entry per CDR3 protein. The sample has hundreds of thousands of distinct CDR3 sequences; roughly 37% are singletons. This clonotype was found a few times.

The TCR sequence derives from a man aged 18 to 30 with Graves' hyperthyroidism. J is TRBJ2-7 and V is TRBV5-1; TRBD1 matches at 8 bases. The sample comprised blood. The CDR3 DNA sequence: TGCGCCAGCAGCTCCAGGACAGGGCTGGACGAGCAGTACTTC. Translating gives CASSSRTGLDEQYF.